These 16 T cell receptor beta chains were all obtained from the same sample, sequenced in a study of cytomegalovirus exposure and HLA in healthy donors. Sequencing was performed with immunoSEQ multiplex PCR; in TCRdb, only in-frame clones are kept and a portion is missing. The table lists 50,000 to 65,000 clones, roughly 95% of them singletons, with more than 0.95% in the top ten. Sequencing was performed on PBMCs. Receptors were obtained from a woman younger than 35 in good health and CMV-seronegative.

The V and J genes are TRBV7-9 and TRBJ2-1; 7 nucleotides line up with TRBD2. The CDR3 covers 15 residues. The J segment lost 4 bases and the V segment lost 4 bases, leaving 7 bases of the junction unmatched. Per the germline V gene, CDR1 is SEHNR and CDR2 is FQNEAQ (reference sequence). Here the CDR3 reads CASSSRSGEYNEQFF. In DNA, the CDR3 is TGTGCCAGCAGCTCGCGGAGCGGGGAGTACAATGAGCAGTTCTTC.

This clone is a singleton in its sample. This sequence joins TRBV2 and TRBJ2-1; 8 bases match TRBD1. The ends lost 6 bases at V and 4 bases at J; junction bases unmatched: 8. Germline lookup yields CDR1 SNHLY and CDR2 FYNNEI. CDR3 length: 15 amino acids. CDR3 amino acids: CASSAGGDRYNEQFF. The DNA for the CDR3 is TGTGCCAGCAGCGCCGGTGGGGACAGGTACAATGAGCAGTTCTTC. The full variable domain, completed using reference TRBV2 and TRBJ2-1, is EPEVTQTPSHQVTQMGQEVILRCVPISNHLYFYWYRQILGQKVEFLVSFYNNEISEKSEIFDDQFSVERPDGSNFTLKIRSTKLEDSAMYFCASSAGGDRYNEQFFGPGTRLTVL.

CDR3: CASSKVSGIPGTDTQYF. The CDR3 nucleotides read TGTGCCAGCAGCAAAGTTTCCGGGATCCCCGGCACAGATACGCAGTATTTT. This chain links TRBV21-1 with TRBJ2-3; TRBD2 reflects the table's D call only, with no check against the DNA. TRBV21-1 has pseudogene status. This CDR3 region has 17 residues.

In DNA, the CDR3 is TGTGCCAGCAGCCCCCGACAGGGGAGGGAGACCCAGTACTTC. Its translation: CASSPRQGRETQYF. The chain carries TRBV14 and TRBJ2-5, with 8 nucleotides matching TRBD1. V dropped 4 bases and J dropped 5; count of bases not matched to a gene: 6. Looked up from germline, CDR1 is SGHDN and CDR2 is FVKESK. This CDR3 contains 14 residues.

The chain recombines TRBV27 with TRBJ1-2; a weak D match, TRBD1 (6 bases). The CDR3 loop spans 15 amino acids. Germline values: CDR1 MNHEY, CDR2 SMNVEV (reference sequence). V lost 4 bases and J lost 8, with 20 bases in between. CDR3: CASSWAQGPLEGYTF. The DNA of the CDR3 is TGTGCCAGCAGTTGGGCGCAGGGGCCCCTGGAGGGCTACACCTTC.

The chain joins TRBV14 to TRBJ1-1; TRBD1 matches 9 bases. This CDR3 comprises 14 residues. J lost 5 bases, V lost 2 bases, and 3 bases had no gene match. Germline V lookup: CDR1 SGHDN, CDR2 FVKESK. CDR3: CASSQLTGGTEAFF. In DNA, the CDR3 is TGTGCCAGCAGCCAACTGACAGGGGGGACTGAAGCTTTCTTT.

This chain joins TRBV6-5 and TRBJ2-7; a possible D gene is TRBD1 (6 bases). Trimming took 2 bases from V and 0 from J, leaving 8 bases between them. This CDR3 is built from 14 residues. Germline V gene lookup returns CDR1 MNHEY and CDR2 SVGAGI. The CDR3 nucleotides are TGTGCCAGCAGTTACCGGGACAACTCCTACGAGCAGTACTTC. Translating it yields CASSYRDNSYEQYF.

The chain combines TRBV19 with TRBJ1-4; weak D call: TRBD1 (6 bases). V was shortened by 3 bases and J by 7 bases, with 18 bases between the two germline ends. CDR1 LNHDA and CDR2 SQIVND come from the germline V gene (reference sequence). The CDR3 totals 16 residues. The DNA for the CDR3 is TGTGCCAGTAGTATTGTACCCGGACAGATACGTGAAAAACTGTTTTTT. Its translation is CASSIVPGQIREKLFF.

The CDR3 bases are TGTGCCAGCAGCCCCCAAACACAGGGGGCTGGGGAGACCCAGTACTTC. This sequence encodes CASSPQTQGAGETQYF. The chain employs TRBV4-2 and TRBJ2-5, with TRBD1 matching over 9 bases. The CDR3 length is 16 residues. Looked up from germline, CDR1 is LGHNA and CDR2 is YNFKEQ. Trimming removed 4 bases from V and 5 bases from J; junction bases left unmatched: 11.

This chain links TRBV30 with TRBJ2-4; D ambiguous. CDR1 GTSNPN and CDR2 SVGIG come from the germline V gene (reference sequence). CDR3 length: 12 amino acids. V was cut by 1 base and J by 6 bases, with 7 bases left in between. CDR3 protein: CAWSGGINIQYF. The CDR3 DNA reads as TGTGCCTGGAGTGGAGGTATAAACATTCAGTACTTC.

The rearrangement uses TRBV6-5 and TRBJ2-7, with D possibly matching TRBD2 (7 bases). Germline-derived CDR1 and CDR2 are MNHEY and SVGAGI. V lost 7 bases to trimming and J lost 2 bases, with 15 bases between them. The CDR3 covers 14 residues. The CDR3 loop reads CASTERGGAYEQYF. The CDR3 nucleotides read TGTGCCAGCACCGAGCGAGGGGGGGCCTACGAGCAGTACTTC.

The rearrangement uses TRBV6-5 and TRBJ1-2, with D perhaps matching TRBD1 (5 bases). V was cut by 5 bases and J by 4 bases, with 17 bases left in between. The CDR3 extends over 15 amino acids. CDR1 and CDR2 (germline): MNHEY, SVGAGI. The CDR3 DNA is TGTGCCAGCAGTCCCCGGGCCGGGGGACCCTATGGCTACACCTTC. Protein product: CASSPRAGGPYGYTF.

This chain's CDR3 is CASSRWASGETQYF. The CDR3 DNA follows: TGTGCCAGCAGCCGATGGGCCTCGGGGGAGACCCAGTACTTC. The chain links TRBV11-2 to TRBJ2-5; D is possibly TRBD2 (5 bases). CDR1 is SGHAT, CDR2 FQNNGV, per germline. The V and J ends lost 5 bases and 5 bases respectively, with 15 bases between them. The CDR3 spans 14 residues.

The chain joins TRBV5-4 to TRBJ2-2; 9 bases agree with TRBD2. Germline lookup yields CDR1 SGHNT and CDR2 YYREEE (reference sequence). This CDR3 is built from 16 residues. V dropped 0 bases and J dropped 8; count of bases not matched to a gene: 8. The CDR3 spells CASSLGSGGPPGELFF. In nucleotides, the CDR3 is TGTGCCAGCAGCTTGGGGAGCGGGGGGCCACCTGGGGAGCTGTTTTTT.

Points on this clone: Sequence at one end of the junction differs from germline and may be a read error. The chain uses TRBV7-6 and TRBJ2-2; 12 nucleotides align to TRBD1. Germline CDR1 and CDR2: SGHVS and FNYEAQ. The CDR3 runs to 18 residues. The CDR3 nucleotides read TGTGGCAGCAGCTTGGCCCCGGGACAGGGGGCCACCACCGGGGAGCTGTTTTTT. Encoded protein: CGSSLAPGQGATTGELFF. Full variable domain (rest looked up from reference TRBV7-6 and TRBJ2-2): GAGVSQSPRYKVTKRGQDVALRCDPISGHVSLYWYRQALGQGPEFLTYFNYEAQQDKSGLPNDRFSAERPEGSISTLTIQRTEQRDSAMYRCGSSLAPGQGATTGELFFGEGSRLTVL.

The rearrangement uses TRBV4-2 and TRBJ2-5; TRBD2 matches at 8 bases. CDR3 length: 17 amino acids. Germline V CDR1 and CDR2: LGHNA, YNFKEQ. V shed 2 bases and J 2 bases; nucleotides not matched to a gene: 10. CDR3 coding DNA: TGTGCCAGCAGCCAAACCCCGGGGACTAGGGGACAAGAGACCCAGTACTTC. Residues: CASSQTPGTRGQETQYF.